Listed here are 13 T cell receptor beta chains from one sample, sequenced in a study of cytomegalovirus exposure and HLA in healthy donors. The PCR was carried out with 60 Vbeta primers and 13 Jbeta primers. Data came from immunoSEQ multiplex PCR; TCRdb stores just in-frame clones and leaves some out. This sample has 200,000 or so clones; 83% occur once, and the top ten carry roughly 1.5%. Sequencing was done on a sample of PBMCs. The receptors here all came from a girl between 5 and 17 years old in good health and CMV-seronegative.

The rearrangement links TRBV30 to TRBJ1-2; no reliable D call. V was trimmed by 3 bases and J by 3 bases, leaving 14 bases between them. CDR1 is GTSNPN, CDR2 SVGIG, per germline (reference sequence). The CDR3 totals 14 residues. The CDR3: CAWSRAIRDYGYTF. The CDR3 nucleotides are TGTGCCTGGAGCCGCGCCATTCGGGACTATGGCTACACCTTC.

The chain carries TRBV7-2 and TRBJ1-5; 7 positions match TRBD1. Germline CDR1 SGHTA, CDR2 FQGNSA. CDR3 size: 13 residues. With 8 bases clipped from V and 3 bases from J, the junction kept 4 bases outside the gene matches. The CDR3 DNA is TGTGCCAGCGGTACAGGGGCCAATCAGCCCCAGCATTTT. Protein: CASGTGANQPQHF.

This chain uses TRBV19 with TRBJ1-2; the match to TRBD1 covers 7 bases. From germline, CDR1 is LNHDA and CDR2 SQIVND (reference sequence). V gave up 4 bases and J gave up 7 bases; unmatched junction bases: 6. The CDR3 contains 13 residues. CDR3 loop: CASSNYRGGGYTF. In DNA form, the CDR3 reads TGTGCCAGTAGTAATTACAGGGGAGGTGGCTACACCTTC.

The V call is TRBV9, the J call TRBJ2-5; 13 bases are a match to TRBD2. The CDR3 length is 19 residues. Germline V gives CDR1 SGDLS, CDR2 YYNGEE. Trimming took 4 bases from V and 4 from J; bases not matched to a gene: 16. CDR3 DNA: TGTGCCAGCAGCACAAATCCCACTAGCGGGGGGGCTCAGGGAGAGACCCAGTACTTC. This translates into CASSTNPTSGGAQGETQYF.

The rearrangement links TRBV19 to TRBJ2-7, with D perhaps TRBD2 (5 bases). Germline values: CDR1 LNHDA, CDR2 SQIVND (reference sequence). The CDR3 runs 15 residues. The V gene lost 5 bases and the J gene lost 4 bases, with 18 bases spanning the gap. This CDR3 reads CASSVRGGGIYEQYF. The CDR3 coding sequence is TGTGCCAGTAGTGTCAGAGGAGGTGGAATATACGAGCAGTACTTC.

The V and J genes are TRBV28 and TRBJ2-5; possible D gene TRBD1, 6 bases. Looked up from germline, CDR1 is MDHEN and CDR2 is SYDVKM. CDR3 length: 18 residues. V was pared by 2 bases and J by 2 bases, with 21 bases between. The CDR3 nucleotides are TGTGCCAGCAGTTTACTTGGCCCGAGAAACAGGGAACAAGAGACCCAGTACTTC. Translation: CASSLLGPRNREQETQYF.

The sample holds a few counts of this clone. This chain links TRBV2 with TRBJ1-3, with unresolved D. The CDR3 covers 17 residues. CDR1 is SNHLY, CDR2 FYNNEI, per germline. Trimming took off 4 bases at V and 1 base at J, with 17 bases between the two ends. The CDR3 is CASSGEYGLASGNTIYF. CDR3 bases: TGTGCCAGCAGTGGGGAGTACGGACTCGCATCTGGAAACACCATATATTTT.

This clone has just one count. The CDR3 DNA reads TGTGCCAGCAGCTTAGATGGCGGGCGGATTGAAGCTTTCTTT. It specifies CASSLDGGRIEAFF. The V and J genes are TRBV7-2 and TRBJ1-1; D remains unclear. Trimming stripped 1 base from V and 7 bases from J, with 13 bases between. Germline loops: CDR1 SGHTA, CDR2 FQGNSA. This CDR3 contains 14 residues.

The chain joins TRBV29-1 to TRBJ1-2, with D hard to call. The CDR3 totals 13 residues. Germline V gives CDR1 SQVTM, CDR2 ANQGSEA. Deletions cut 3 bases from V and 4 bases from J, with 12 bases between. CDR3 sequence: CSVEGRSLYGYTF. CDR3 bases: TGCAGCGTTGAGGGCAGGTCCCTCTATGGCTACACCTTC. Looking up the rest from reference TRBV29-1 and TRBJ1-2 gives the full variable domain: SAVISQKPSRDICQRGTSLTIQCQVDSQVTMMFWYRQQPGQSLTLIATANQGSEATYESGFVIDKFPISRPNLTFSTLTVSNMSPEDSSIYLCSVEGRSLYGYTFGSGTRLTVV.

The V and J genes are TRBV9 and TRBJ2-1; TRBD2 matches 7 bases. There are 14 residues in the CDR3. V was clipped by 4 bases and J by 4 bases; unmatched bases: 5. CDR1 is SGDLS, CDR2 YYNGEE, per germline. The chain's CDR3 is CASSPLAAYNEQFF. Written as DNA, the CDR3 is TGTGCCAGCAGCCCCCTAGCGGCGTACAATGAGCAGTTCTTC.

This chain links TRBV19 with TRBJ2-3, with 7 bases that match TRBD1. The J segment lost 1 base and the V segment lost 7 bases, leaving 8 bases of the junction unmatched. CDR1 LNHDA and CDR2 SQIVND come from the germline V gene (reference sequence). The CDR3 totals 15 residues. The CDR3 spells CASTLYGTGTDTQYF. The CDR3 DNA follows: TGTGCCAGTACTCTATACGGGACAGGCACAGATACGCAGTATTTT.

The CDR3 DNA sequence: TGTGCCAGCAGTCCAATTAGCTCCTATAATTCACCCCTCCACTTT. Amino acid sequence: CASSPISSYNSPLHF. The chain uses TRBV6-5 and TRBJ1-6; no firm D call. Trimming cost V 5 bases and J 0 bases, with 8 bases left between them. The CDR3 has 15 residues. Germline-derived CDR1 and CDR2 are MNHEY and SVGAGI.

The CDR3 here is CASSLGGRGSRTNEKLFF. DNA for the CDR3: TGTGCCAGCAGCTTAGGGGGGAGGGGTTCTCGAACTAATGAAAAACTGTTTTTT. The V gene is TRBV7-6, the J gene TRBJ1-4, with TRBD1 as a possible D gene (5 bases). Germline V lookup: CDR1 SGHVS, CDR2 FNYEAQ. The ends were cut back, 1 base at V and 1 base at J, with 16 bases in the middle. CDR3 size: 18 residues.